The TCR beta chain under discussion was sequenced for a study of tumor-infiltrating lymphocytes in localized non-small cell lung cancer (dated by TCRdb to the early 2020s). Describing the broader study: Several histologies were represented in the cohort, which also included both smokers and never-smokers as well as patients whose samples were collected after neoadjuvant chemotherapy. Alongside flow cytometry, multiplex immunofluorescence, RNA-seq, exome sequencing and proteomics, TCR sequencing was applied to the same patients as one of several integrated assays. From each patient came resected tumor tissue plus uninvolved lung tissue from that same patient, and the uninvolved lung tissue was described as non-adjacent to the tumor. The paired tumor versus uninvolved lung comparison of immunoSEQ T-cell fraction included 45 to 65 patients. The overall ICON cohort comprised over 140 surgical patients with localized non-small cell lung cancer whose tumors were resected.

Deletion took 2 bases off V and 1 base off J, with a span of 6 bases between the germline ends. Including the terminal cysteine and phenylalanine, the CDR3 comprises 14 residues. Only the CDR3 DNA is retained, 42 bases long and in frame from the first base. The germline V gene specifies ENHRY as CDR1 and SYGVKD as CDR2. Enrollment in ICON was initiated in early 2016, and the last patient was enrolled in late 2018. In a subcohort of under 95 patients, fresh tumor and matched uninvolved tissue were collected for in-depth immune analyses, with TCR sequencing among those analyses. DNA for TCR sequencing was isolated from bulk tissue, and no cell sorting was done. About this clone: Its antigen is unknown. No base-level quality is on record; no much larger clone is a single base apart.

The T-cell fraction in tumor and uninvolved lung tissue was provided by TCR sequencing with the immunoSEQ assay. The authors' pipeline ran thus. In the survival analysis, patients were divided into a high T-cell fraction group (upper tertile) and a low T-cell fraction group (lower two tertiles), and the two groups were compared using a log-rank test. A signed-rank test was used to test paired tumor versus uninvolved lung differences in T-cell fraction. Not all clones reach the TCRdb copy of this immuneACCESS table, which keeps in-frame sequences only. Checked studies attribute under half of the gap to unresolved V genes and leave the rest unexplained. That table supplies the V and J calls and clone size; D and trimming were determined from the DNA. Counted in this sample were tens of thousands of clones; approximately 85% of them appeared once. Roughly 2% of the sample rests with the top ten. General findings and caveats noted by the study authors: Recurrence-free survival showed no association with tumor T-cell fraction from TCR sequencing (p = 0.61). No difference in TCR-derived T-cell fraction was observed between the flow cytometry-defined immunotypes IM1 (good prognosis) and IM2 (poor prognosis). Because different pieces of the same tissue were used for different assays, technical variation could not be separated from intratumor heterogeneity. Because assay coverage varied across patients depending on available tissue quantity, TCR sequencing was performed for only a subset of the cohort. Consistent with immunofluorescence CD3 counts, TCRbeta sequencing supported greater T cell infiltration in tumors than in uninvolved lung tissue.

The chain links TRBV10-3 with TRBJ1-5; no D gene can be assigned with confidence. The clonotype originates from a human donor with non-small cell lung cancer. What was sequenced was lung tumor tissue. The nucleotides read TGTGCCATCAGTGAGCTGGCCAGCAATCAGCCCCAGCATTTT. Its translation reads: CAISELASNQPQHF.